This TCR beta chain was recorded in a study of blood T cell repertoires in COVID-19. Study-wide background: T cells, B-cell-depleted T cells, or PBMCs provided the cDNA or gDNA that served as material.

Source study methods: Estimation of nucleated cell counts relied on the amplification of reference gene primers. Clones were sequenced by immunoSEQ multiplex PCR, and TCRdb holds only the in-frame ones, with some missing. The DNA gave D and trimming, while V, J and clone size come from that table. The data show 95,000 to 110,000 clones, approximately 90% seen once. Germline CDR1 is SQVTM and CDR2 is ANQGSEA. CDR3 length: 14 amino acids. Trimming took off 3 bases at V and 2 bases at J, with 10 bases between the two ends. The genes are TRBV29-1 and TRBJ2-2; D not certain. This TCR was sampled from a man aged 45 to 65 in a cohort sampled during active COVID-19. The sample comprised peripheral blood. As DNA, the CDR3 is TGCAGCGTTGATCATGGGCCCAACACCGGGGAGCTGTTTTTT. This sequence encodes CSVDHGPNTGELFF.